This TCR beta chain was sequenced in a study of CD8 T cells in ankylosing spondylitis. TCRdb re-called the 5' RACE reads with MiXCR, one entry per CDR3 protein. The profile covers approximately 260,000 distinct CDR3 sequences, with 7.5% to 9% appearing a single time and approximately 6.2% taken by the ten largest. This clonotype was seen at least ten times. Trimming left V 0 bases short and J 3 bases short, with 11 bases between. Germline CDR1 and CDR2: LGHNA and YNFKEQ. The CDR3 extends over 16 amino acids. The V and J genes are TRBV4-2 and TRBJ2-2, with unresolved D. The sequencing sample was made of blood, either unsorted or a sorted T cell fraction (not recorded which). This clonotype was sampled from a male donor with ankylosing spondylitis or in good health (not recorded which). The CDR3 nucleotides read TGTGCCAGCAGCCAAGAGTCGTATTTTTACACCGGGGAGCTGTTTTTT. Translating it yields CASSQESYFYTGELFF.